One sample yielded the 2 T cell receptor beta chains listed below, sequenced in a study of T cells in narcolepsy. Some clones are missing from TCRdb's copy, which holds only in-frame ones; the method was immunoSEQ multiplex PCR. The sample shows under 35,000 clones, about nine tenths of them seen only once. Sequenced input: CD45RA- memory CD4+ T cells from PBMCs. These receptors all come from a human donor with narcolepsy.

Turning to this clone: Sequence at one end of the junction differs from germline and may be a read error. The J gene is TRBJ1-1, the V gene TRBV27; D gene uncertain. CDR3 length equals 15 residues. Per the germline V gene, CDR1 is MNHEY and CDR2 is SMNVEV (reference sequence). CDR3 amino acids: CASGISAGFNTEALF. The CDR3 DNA reads TGTGCCAGCGGAATTTCGGCCGGCTTTAACACTGAAGCTCTCTTT.

This clone turned up a few times. The same CDR3 arises from other DNA sequences in this sample as well. The chain combines TRBV5-1 with TRBJ2-3; possible D gene TRBD2, 7 bases. Trimming pared 4 bases from V and 1 base from J, leaving 16 bases between. CDR3 size: 16 residues. Per the germline V gene, CDR1 is SGHRS and CDR2 is YFSETQ. For the CDR3, the DNA is TGCGCCAGCAGCCTGGACAGAGGGGGGGGCACAGATACGCAGTATTTT. Translated: CASSLDRGGGTDTQYF.